Given below is one T cell receptor beta chain in context. This CDR3 is built from 15 residues. Trimming shortened V by 0 bases and J by 6 bases, and 15 bases separated the two germline ends. Per the germline V gene, CDR1 is SGHRS and CDR2 is YFSETQ. CD4+ cells were split into CD45RA+ naive and CD45RA-negative memory subsets. This sample was included in a study of shared clonotypes between healthy human individuals. Generated by immunoSEQ multiplex PCR, the TCRdb table keeps only in-frame clones and is missing some. Of some 1 million clones listed, 60% to 80% are singletons. The source material was memory CD4+ T cells sorted from blood. The subset was: CD45RA-negative fraction. This receptor was identified in a man between 18 and 29 years old in good health. J is TRBJ1-1 and V is TRBV5-1; perhaps TRBD1 as D (6 bases). The CDR3 loop is CASSLEVAGAAEAFF. In DNA, the CDR3 is TGCGCCAGCAGCTTGGAGGTTGCGGGGGCCGCTGAAGCTTTCTTT.